This T cell receptor beta chain was found in a study of post-analysis software for immune sequencing data. Incorporated into the TCR beta cDNA libraries were unique molecular identifiers, which served to reduce PCR and sequencing biases. One entry per CDR3 protein, called by TCRdb with MiXCR from the PCR reads. This repertoire shows around 770,000 distinct CDR3 sequences, under 60% found once; its top ten account for roughly 4.9%. The V gene lost 3 bases and the J gene lost 1 base, with 11 bases spanning the gap. The CDR3 contains 14 residues. The germline gives CDR1 DFQATT, CDR2 SNEGSKA (reference sequence). Study-wide findings and caveats: Comparison of patients with controls showed a handful of TRBV segments more frequent in patients, TRBV5-6, TRBV5-1 and TRBV20-1 among them.

As regards this clonotype: What it binds is unknown.

The clonotype comes from a girl aged 10 to 17 with multiple sclerosis. Sample: blood. This chain connects TRBV20-1 to TRBJ2-3; D perhaps matches TRBD1 (7 bases). The CDR3 spells CSARTRGGTDTQYF. DNA of the CDR3: TGCAGTGCTAGGACCAGGGGGGGCACAGATACGCAGTATTTT.